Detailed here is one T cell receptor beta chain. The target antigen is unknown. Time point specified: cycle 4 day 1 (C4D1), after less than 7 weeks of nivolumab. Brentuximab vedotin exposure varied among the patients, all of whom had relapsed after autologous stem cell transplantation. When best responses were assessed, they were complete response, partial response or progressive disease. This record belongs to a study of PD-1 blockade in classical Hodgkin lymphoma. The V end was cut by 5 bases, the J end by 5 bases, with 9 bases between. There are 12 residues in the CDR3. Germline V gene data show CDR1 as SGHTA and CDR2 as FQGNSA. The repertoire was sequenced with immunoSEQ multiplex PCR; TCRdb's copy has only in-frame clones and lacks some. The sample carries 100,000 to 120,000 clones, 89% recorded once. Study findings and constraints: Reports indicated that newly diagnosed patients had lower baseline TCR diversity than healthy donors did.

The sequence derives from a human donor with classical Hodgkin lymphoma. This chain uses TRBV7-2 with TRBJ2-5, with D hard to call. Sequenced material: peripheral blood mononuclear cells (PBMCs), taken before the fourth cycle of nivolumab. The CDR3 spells CASSRVGETQYF. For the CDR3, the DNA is TGTGCCAGCAGCCGCGTGGGTGAGACCCAGTACTTC.